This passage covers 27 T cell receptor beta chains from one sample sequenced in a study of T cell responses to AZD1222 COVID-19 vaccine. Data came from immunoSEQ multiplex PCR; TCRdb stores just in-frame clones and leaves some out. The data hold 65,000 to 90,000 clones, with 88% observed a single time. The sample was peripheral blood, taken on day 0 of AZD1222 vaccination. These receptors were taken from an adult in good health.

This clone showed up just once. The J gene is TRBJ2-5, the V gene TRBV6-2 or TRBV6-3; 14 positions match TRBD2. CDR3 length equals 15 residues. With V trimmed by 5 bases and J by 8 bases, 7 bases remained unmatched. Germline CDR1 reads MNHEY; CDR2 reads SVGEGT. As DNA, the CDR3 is TGTGCCAGCAGTCCCGGGACTAGCGGGGGAGAAACCCAGTACTTC. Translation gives CASSPGTSGGETQYF.

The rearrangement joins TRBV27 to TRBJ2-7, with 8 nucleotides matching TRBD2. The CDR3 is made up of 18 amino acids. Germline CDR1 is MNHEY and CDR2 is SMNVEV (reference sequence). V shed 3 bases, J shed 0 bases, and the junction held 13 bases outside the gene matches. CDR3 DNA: TGTGCCAGCAGTTTTATATCGATGGGGCGGGAGGACTCCTACGAGCAGTACTTC. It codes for CASSFISMGREDSYEQYF.

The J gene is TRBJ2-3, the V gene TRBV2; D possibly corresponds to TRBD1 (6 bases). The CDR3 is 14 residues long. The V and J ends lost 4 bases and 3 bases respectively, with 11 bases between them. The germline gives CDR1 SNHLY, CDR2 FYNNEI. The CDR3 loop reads CASSGGQGTDTQYF. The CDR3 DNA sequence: TGTGCCAGCAGTGGGGGGCAGGGTACAGATACGCAGTATTTT.

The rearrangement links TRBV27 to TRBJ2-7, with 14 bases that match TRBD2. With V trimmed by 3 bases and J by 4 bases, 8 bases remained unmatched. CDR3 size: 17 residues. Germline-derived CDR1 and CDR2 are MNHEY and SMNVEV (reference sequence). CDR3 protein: CASSFSPRTSGGYEQYF. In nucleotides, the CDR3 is TGTGCCAGCAGTTTTTCCCCCAGGACTAGCGGGGGGTACGAGCAGTACTTC.

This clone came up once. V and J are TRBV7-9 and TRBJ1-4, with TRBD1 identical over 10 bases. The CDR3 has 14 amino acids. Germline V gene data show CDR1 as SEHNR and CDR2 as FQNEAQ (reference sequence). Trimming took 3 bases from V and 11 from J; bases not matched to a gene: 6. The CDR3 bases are TGTGCCAGCAGCTTGGGACAGGGGATTCGGAAACTGTTTTTT. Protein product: CASSLGQGIRKLFF.

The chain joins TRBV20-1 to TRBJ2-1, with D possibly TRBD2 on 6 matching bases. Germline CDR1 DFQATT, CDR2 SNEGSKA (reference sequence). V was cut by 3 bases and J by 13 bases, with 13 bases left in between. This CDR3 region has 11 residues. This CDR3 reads CSARRDPSQFF. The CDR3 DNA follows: TGCAGTGCTAGGCGGGACCCCTCTCAGTTCTTC.

The CDR3 sequence: CASSRSRTSGNDEQYF. CDR3 nucleotide sequence: TGTGCCAGCAGCCGATCCCGGACTAGCGGGAACGACGAGCAGTACTTC. The chain combines TRBV5-4 with TRBJ2-7, with TRBD2 matching over 12 bases. The length of the CDR3 is 16 residues. Germline CDR1 reads SGHNT; CDR2 reads YYREEE (reference sequence). V trimming: 4 bases; J trimming: 5 bases; junction bases outside the gene matches: 10. The entire variable domain, with the rest obtained from reference TRBV5-4 and TRBJ2-7, is as follows: ETGVTQSPTHLIKTRGQQVTLRCSSQSGHNTVSWYQQALGQGPQFIFQYYREEENGRGNFPPRFSGLQFPNYSSELNVNALELDDSALYLCASSRSRTSGNDEQYFGPGTRLTVT.

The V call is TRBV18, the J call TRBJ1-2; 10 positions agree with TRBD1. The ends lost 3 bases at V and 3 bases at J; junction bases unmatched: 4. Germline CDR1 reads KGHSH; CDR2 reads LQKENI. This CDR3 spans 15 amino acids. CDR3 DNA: TGTGCCAGCTCACCGAGGACAGGGGGGGACTATGGCTACACCTTC. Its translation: CASSPRTGGDYGYTF.

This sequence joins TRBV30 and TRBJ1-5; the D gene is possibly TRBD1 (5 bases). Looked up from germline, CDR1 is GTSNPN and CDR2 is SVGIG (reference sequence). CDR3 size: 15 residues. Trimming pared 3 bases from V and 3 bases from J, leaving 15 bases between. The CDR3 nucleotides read TGTGCCTGGAGAGCCCACGACAGAGTCAATCAGCCCCAGCATTTT. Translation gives CAWRAHDRVNQPQHF.

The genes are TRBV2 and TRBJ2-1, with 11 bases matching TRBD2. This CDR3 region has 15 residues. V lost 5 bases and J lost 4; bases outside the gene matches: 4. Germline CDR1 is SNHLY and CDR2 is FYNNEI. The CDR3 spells CASSLTSGTYNEQFF. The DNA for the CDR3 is TGTGCCAGCAGTCTGACTAGCGGGACGTACAATGAGCAGTTCTTC.

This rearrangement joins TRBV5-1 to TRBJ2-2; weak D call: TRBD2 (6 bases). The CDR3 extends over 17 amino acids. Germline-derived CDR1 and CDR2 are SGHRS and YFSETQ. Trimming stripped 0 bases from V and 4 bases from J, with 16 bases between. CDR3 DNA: TGCGCCAGCAGCTTGGCCACTGGCGGGGTCGGCACCGGGGAGCTGTTTTTT. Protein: CASSLATGGVGTGELFF.

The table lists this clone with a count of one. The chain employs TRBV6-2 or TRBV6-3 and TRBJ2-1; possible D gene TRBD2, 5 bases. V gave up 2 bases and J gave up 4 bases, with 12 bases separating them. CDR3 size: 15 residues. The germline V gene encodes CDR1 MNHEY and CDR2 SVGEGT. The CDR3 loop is CASSYDGERYNEQFF. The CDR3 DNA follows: TGTGCCAGCAGTTACGACGGGGAGAGATACAATGAGCAGTTCTTC.

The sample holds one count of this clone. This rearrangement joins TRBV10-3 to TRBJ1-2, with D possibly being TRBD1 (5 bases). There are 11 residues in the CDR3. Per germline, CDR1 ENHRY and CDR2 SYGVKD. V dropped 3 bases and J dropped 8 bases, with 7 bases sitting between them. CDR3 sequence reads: CAISDRDGYTF. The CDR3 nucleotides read TGTGCCATCAGTGACAGGGACGGCTACACCTTC.

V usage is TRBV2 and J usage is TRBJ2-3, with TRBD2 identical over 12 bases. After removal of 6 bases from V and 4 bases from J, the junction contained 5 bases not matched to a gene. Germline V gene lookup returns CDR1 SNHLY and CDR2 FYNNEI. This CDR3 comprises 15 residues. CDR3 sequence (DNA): TGTGCCAGCAGGCGACTAGCGGGGGCAGCAGATACGCAGTATTTT. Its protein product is CASRRLAGAADTQYF.

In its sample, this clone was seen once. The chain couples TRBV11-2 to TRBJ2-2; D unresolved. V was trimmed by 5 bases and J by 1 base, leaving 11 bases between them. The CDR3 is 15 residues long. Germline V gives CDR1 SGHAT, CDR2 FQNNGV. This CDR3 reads CASSLRLENTGELFF. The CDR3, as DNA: TGTGCCAGCAGCCTAAGGTTGGAGAACACCGGGGAGCTGTTTTTT.

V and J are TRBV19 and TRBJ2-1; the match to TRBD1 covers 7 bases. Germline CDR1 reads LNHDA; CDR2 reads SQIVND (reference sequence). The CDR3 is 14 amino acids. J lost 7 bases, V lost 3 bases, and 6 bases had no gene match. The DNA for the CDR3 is TGTGCCAGTAGTATTCAGGGGGTGTGGAATGAGCAGTTCTTC. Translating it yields CASSIQGVWNEQFF.

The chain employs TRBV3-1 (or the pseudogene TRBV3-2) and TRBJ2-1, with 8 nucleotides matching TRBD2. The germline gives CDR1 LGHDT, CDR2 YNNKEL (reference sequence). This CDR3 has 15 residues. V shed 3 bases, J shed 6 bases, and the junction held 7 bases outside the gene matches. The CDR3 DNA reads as TGTGCCAGCAGCCAGGCGGGGGGCGGCGGCAATGAGCAGTTCTTC. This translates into CASSQAGGGGNEQFF.

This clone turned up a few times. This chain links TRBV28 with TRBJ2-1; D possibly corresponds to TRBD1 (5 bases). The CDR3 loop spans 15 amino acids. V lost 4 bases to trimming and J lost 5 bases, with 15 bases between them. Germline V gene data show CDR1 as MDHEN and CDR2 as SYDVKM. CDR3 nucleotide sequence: TGTGCCAGCAGTTCCATAAAGACAGCTAACAATGAGCAGTTCTTC. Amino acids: CASSSIKTANNEQFF.

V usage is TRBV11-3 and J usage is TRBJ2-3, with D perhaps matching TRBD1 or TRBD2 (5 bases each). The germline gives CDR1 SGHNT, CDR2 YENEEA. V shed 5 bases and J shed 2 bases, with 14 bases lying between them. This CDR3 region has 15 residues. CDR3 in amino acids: CASSPSGTHTDTQYF. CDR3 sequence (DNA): TGTGCCAGCAGCCCATCCGGGACCCACACAGATACGCAGTATTTT.

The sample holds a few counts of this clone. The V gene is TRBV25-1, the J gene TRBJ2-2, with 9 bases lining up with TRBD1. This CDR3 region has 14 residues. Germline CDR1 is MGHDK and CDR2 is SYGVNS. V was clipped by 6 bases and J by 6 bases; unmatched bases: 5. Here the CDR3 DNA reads TGTGCCAGCAGCGGACAGGGGAGGCCCGGGGAGCTGTTTTTT. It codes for CASSGQGRPGELFF.

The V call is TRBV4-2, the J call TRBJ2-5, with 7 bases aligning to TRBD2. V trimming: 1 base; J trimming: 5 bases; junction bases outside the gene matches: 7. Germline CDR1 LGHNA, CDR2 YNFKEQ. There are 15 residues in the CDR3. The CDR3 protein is CASSQVQRDSETQYF. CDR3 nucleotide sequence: TGTGCCAGCAGCCAAGTCCAGCGGGATAGCGAGACCCAGTACTTC.

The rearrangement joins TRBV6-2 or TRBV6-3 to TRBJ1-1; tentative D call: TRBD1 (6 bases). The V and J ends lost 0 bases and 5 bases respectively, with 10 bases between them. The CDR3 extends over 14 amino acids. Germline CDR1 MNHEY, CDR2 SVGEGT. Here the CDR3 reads CASSYSGGRTEAFF. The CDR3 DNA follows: TGTGCCAGCAGTTACTCAGGGGGTCGAACTGAAGCTTTCTTT.

CDR3 amino acids: CASSGTQGSSIYF. The CDR3 DNA reads as TGTGCCAGCAGCGGAACTCAGGGGAGCTCCATATATTTT. This chain joins TRBV9 and TRBJ1-3, with a weak D call TRBD1 (6 bases). The CDR3 sequence is 13 residues long. The germline V gene has CDR1 SGDLS and CDR2 YYNGEE. V lost 3 bases to trimming and J lost 11 bases, with 15 bases between them.

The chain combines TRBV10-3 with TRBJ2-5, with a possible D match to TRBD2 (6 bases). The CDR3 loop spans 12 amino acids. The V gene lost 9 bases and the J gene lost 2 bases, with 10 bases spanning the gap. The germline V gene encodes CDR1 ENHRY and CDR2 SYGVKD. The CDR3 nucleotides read TGTGCCATTGGGACTCTTCAAGAGACCCAGTACTTC. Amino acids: CAIGTLQETQYF.

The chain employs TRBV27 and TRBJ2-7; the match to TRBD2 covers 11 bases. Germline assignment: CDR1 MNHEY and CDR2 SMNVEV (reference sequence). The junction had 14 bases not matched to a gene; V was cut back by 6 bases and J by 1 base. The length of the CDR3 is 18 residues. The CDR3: CASSQLAGVSRRSYEQYF. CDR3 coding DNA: TGTGCCAGCAGCCAACTAGCGGGAGTGTCCCGGCGGTCCTACGAGCAGTACTTC.

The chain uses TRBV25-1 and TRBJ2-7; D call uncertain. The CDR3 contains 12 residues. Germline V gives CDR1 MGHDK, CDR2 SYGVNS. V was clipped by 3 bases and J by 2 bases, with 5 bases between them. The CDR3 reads CASSDRAYEQYF. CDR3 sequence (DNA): TGTGCCAGCAGTGATAGGGCCTACGAGCAGTACTTC.

CDR3 sequence: CASSQESRLFTQYF. DNA for the CDR3: TGTGCCAGCAGCCAAGAGTCTCGGCTCTTTACGCAGTATTTT. The rearrangement joins TRBV3-1 (or the pseudogene TRBV3-2) to TRBJ2-3, with unresolved D. Germline V gene data show CDR1 as LGHDT and CDR2 as YNNKEL (reference sequence). This CDR3 region has 14 residues. The germline V and J ends were trimmed by 0 bases and 8 bases, with 12 bases remaining between them.